The source of this T cell receptor (beta chain) is a study of T cell changes during pregnancy in multiple sclerosis. The repertoire was sequenced with immunoSEQ multiplex PCR; TCRdb's copy has only in-frame clones and lacks some. The table has approximately 50,000 clones, approximately 90% seen once. Trimming pared 1 base from V and 2 bases from J, leaving 7 bases between. The CDR3 length is 14 residues. From germline, CDR1 is SGHAT and CDR2 FQNNGV. The specimen comprised CD4+ T cells from peripheral blood mononuclear cells, sampled after pregnancy. The origin of this receptor is a female donor with multiple sclerosis, enrolled in a pregnancy study. The rearrangement uses TRBV11-2 and TRBJ2-3; possibly TRBD2 for D (5 bases). CDR3 sequence: CASSLGGPTDTQYF. The CDR3 coding sequence is TGTGCCAGCAGCTTAGGAGGGCCCACAGATACGCAGTATTTT.